Listed below are T cell receptor beta chains from one sample, sequenced in a study of identical twins. TCRdb re-called the 5' RACE reads with MiXCR, one entry per CDR3 protein. The sample yields hundreds of thousands of distinct CDR3 sequences, around 12% seen once. The same specimen was also included in a second study, on yellow fever vaccine responses in identical twins.

The sequenced material came from PBMCs. The receptors here all came from a woman aged 18-30 years in good health. The CDR3 runs from the conserved cysteine through the conserved F or W. The order of the fields is J gene, clone size, D gene, V gene, CDR3 protein, CDR3 DNA. A D gene is named only where the DNA matches it firmly. Rows give clone size only sometimes, using once, few, many, or a class for an expanded clone.

J: TRBJ2-2
size: -
D: TRBD2
V: TRBV5-5
CDR3: CASSLGLAGTVVTGELFF
DNA: TGTGCCAGCAGCTTGGGCCTAGCGGGGACCGTTGTCACCGGGGAGCTGTTTTTT

J: TRBJ2-4
size: many
D: TRBD1
V: TRBV11-2
CDR3: CASSPTGGLAKNIQYF
DNA: TGTGCCAGCAGCCCTACAGGGGGATTAGCCAAAAACATTCAGTACTTC

J: TRBJ1-1
size: few
D: -
V: TRBV6-1
CDR3: CASSLRGTPITEAFF
DNA: TGTGCCAGCAGCCTCCGGGGGACCCCGATCACTGAAGCTTTCTTT

J: TRBJ2-1
size: -
D: TRBD1
V: TRBV12-3/TRBV12-4
CDR3: CASSLAPGQGEQFF
DNA: TGTGCCAGCAGTTTAGCCCCGGGACAGGGTGAGCAGTTCTTC

J: TRBJ2-3
size: many
D: TRBD1
V: TRBV28
CDR3: CASSRDRATDTQYF
DNA: TGTGCCAGCAGCAGGGACAGGGCCACAGATACGCAGTATTTT

J: TRBJ2-2
size: -
D: -
V: TRBV20-1
CDR3: CSATEGTSNTGELFF
DNA: TGCAGTGCTACCGAGGGGACTTCGAACACCGGGGAGCTGTTTTTT

J: TRBJ2-3
size: few
D: -
V: TRBV12-3/TRBV12-4
CDR3: CASSRHGDTQYF
DNA: TGTGCCAGCAGCAGACACGGGGATACGCAGTATTTT

J: TRBJ2-3
size: few
D: -
V: TRBV3-1
CDR3: CASRRTRGSTDTQYF
DNA: TGTGCCAGCAGACGGACCCGGGGAAGCACAGATACGCAGTATTTT

J: TRBJ2-5
size: -
D: -
V: TRBV27
CDR3: CASSLTGTPATYQETQYF
DNA: TGTGCCAGCAGCCTCACCGGGACTCCAGCCACTTACCAAGAGACCCAGTACTTC

J: TRBJ2-3
size: many
D: TRBD1
V: TRBV6-2/TRBV6-3
CDR3: CASSSGGRTDTQYF
DNA: TGTGCCAGCAGTTCAGGGGGCCGGACAGATACGCAGTATTTT

J: TRBJ2-1
size: few
D: TRBD2
V: TRBV19
CDR3: CASSIDHDLAGGQFF
DNA: TGTGCCAGTAGTATAGATCATGACCTGGCGGGAGGTCAGTTCTTC

J: TRBJ1-5
size: many
D: -
V: TRBV28
CDR3: CASCTTNQPQHF
DNA: TGTGCCAGCTGTACAACCAATCAGCCCCAGCATTTT

J: TRBJ1-5
size: many
D: -
V: TRBV6-4
CDR3: CASSDRLGISNQPQHF
DNA: TGTGCCAGCAGTGACCGTCTAGGAATCAGCAATCAGCCCCAGCATTTT

J: TRBJ2-1
size: -
D: TRBD2
V: TRBV3-1
CDR3: CASSHPRAAGGQNEQFF
DNA: TGTGCCAGCAGCCATCCCCGGGCAGCGGGGGGGCAAAATGAGCAGTTCTTC

J: TRBJ2-1
size: -
D: TRBD2
V: TRBV6-1
CDR3: CASSENWRGTSYNEQFF
DNA: TGTGCCAGCAGTGAGAACTGGCGGGGGACCTCCTACAATGAGCAGTTCTTC

J: TRBJ2-1
size: -
D: TRBD2
V: TRBV7-9
CDR3: CASIQSRLAGHEQFF
DNA: TGTGCCAGCATCCAATCCCGGCTAGCGGGCCATGAGCAGTTCTTC

J: TRBJ1-6
size: -
D: -
V: TRBV3-1
CDR3: CASSHAGREESPLHF
DNA: TGTGCCAGCAGCCATGCGGGACGGGAGGAATCACCCCTCCACTTT

J: TRBJ2-5
size: -
D: -
V: TRBV24-1
CDR3: CATSDPPGQWARETQYF
DNA: TGTGCCACCAGTGACCCCCCCGGACAGTGGGCTCGGGAGACCCAGTACTTC

J: TRBJ2-1
size: few
D: -
V: TRBV14
CDR3: CASSQGVWGTYNEQFF
DNA: TGTGCCAGCAGCCAAGGAGTGTGGGGGACCTACAATGAGCAGTTCTTC

J: TRBJ2-1
size: once
D: -
V: TRBV4-3
CDR3: CASSQDLDSPYNEQFF
DNA: TGCGCCAGCAGCCAAGATCTCGACTCGCCCTACAATGAGCAGTTCTTC

J: TRBJ1-3
size: -
D: TRBD1
V: TRBV5-1
CDR3: CASSLGAGTAGNTIYF
DNA: TGCGCCAGCAGCTTGGGGGCCGGGACAGCTGGAAACACCATATATTTT

J: TRBJ2-2
size: -
D: -
V: TRBV24-1
CDR3: CATSDSSRVTNTGELFF
DNA: TGTGCCACCAGTGATTCGTCTAGGGTGACGAACACCGGGGAGCTGTTTTTT

J: TRBJ1-2
size: few
D: TRBD1
V: TRBV16
CDR3: CASSPPTLRGQDGYTF
DNA: TGTGCCAGCAGCCCGCCGACCCTGAGGGGGCAGGATGGCTACACCTTC

J: TRBJ1-3
size: many
D: -
V: TRBV4-1
CDR3: CASSRLGLFGNTIYF
DNA: TGCGCCAGCAGCCGGCTAGGGTTGTTCGGAAACACCATATATTTT

J: TRBJ1-6
size: -
D: -
V: TRBV7-9
CDR3: CASSLVGNSSPLHF
DNA: TGTGCCAGCAGCTTAGTAGGGAACAGTTCACCCCTCCACTTT

J: TRBJ2-1
size: few
D: -
V: TRBV20-1
CDR3: CSAVAPGPPGNEQFF
DNA: TGCAGTGCCGTAGCGCCGGGACCTCCAGGCAATGAGCAGTTCTTC

J: TRBJ2-2
size: -
D: -
V: TRBV5-1
CDR3: CASSLLEGSTGELFF
DNA: TGCGCCAGCAGCTTGTTAGAGGGGAGCACCGGGGAGCTGTTTTTT

J: TRBJ2-1
size: few
D: TRBD2
V: TRBV11-2
CDR3: CASSAGTSGRSHNEQFF
DNA: TGTGCCAGCAGCGCCGGGACTAGCGGGAGGAGCCACAATGAGCAGTTCTTC

J: TRBJ2-1
size: few
D: TRBD2
V: TRBV2
CDR3: CASIRREGPREQFF
DNA: TGTGCCAGCATCAGGCGGGAGGGCCCGCGCGAGCAGTTCTTC

J: TRBJ2-5
size: few
D: -
V: TRBV6-1
CDR3: CASRLGLPLETQYF
DNA: TGTGCCAGCAGACTGGGACTCCCGCTGGAGACCCAGTACTTC

J: TRBJ1-1
size: few
D: -
V: TRBV7-9
CDR3: CASRPSGLGRRNTEAFF
DNA: TGTGCCAGCCGCCCCAGCGGTCTCGGACGGAGGAACACTGAAGCTTTCTTT

J: TRBJ2-7
size: few
D: TRBD1
V: TRBV20-1
CDR3: CSARDRGNYYEQYF
DNA: TGCAGTGCTAGAGACAGGGGGAACTACTACGAGCAGTACTTC

J: TRBJ2-2
size: many
D: -
V: TRBV12-3/TRBV12-4
CDR3: CASSYTGYTGELFF
DNA: TGTGCCAGCAGTTACACAGGATACACCGGGGAGCTGTTTTTT

J: TRBJ1-2
size: many
D: -
V: TRBV6-1
CDR3: CASNSVTLNYGYTF
DNA: TGTGCCAGCAACTCGGTAACCCTTAACTATGGCTACACCTTC

J: TRBJ1-2
size: few
D: -
V: TRBV5-1
CDR3: CASSLGPSGTNYGYTF
DNA: TGCGCCAGCAGCTTGGGACCCAGCGGCACTAACTATGGCTACACCTTC

J: TRBJ2-5
size: many
D: TRBD2
V: TRBV5-1
CDR3: CASSSIPGLAGLQETQYF
DNA: TGCGCCAGCAGCTCAATACCGGGACTAGCGGGACTACAAGAGACCCAGTACTTC

J: TRBJ2-1
size: few
D: TRBD2
V: TRBV3-1
CDR3: CASSQYPRSGVYNEQFF
DNA: TGTGCCAGCAGCCAATACCCCCGTAGCGGGGTGTACAATGAGCAGTTCTTC

J: TRBJ2-5
size: -
D: TRBD2
V: TRBV3-1
CDR3: CASSQDLTSGYQETQYF
DNA: TGTGCCAGCAGCCAAGATCTGACTAGCGGGTACCAAGAGACCCAGTACTTC

J: TRBJ2-5
size: few
D: -
V: TRBV5-1
CDR3: CASSAWTGLSGETQYF
DNA: TGCGCCAGCAGCGCTTGGACAGGCCTAAGCGGGGAGACCCAGTACTTC

J: TRBJ2-7
size: -
D: TRBD1
V: TRBV27
CDR3: CASSGQGAVFHEQYF
DNA: TGTGCCAGCAGTGGGCAGGGGGCCGTATTCCACGAGCAGTACTTC

J: TRBJ1-6
size: few
D: -
V: TRBV28
CDR3: CASSFQGGVYNSPLHF
DNA: TGTGCCAGCAGTTTCCAAGGAGGGGTCTATAATTCACCCCTCCACTTT

J: TRBJ2-1
size: few
D: TRBD2
V: TRBV6-4
CDR3: CASSHSGGAAYNEQFF
DNA: TGTGCCAGCAGCCATAGCGGGGGGGCTGCTTACAATGAGCAGTTCTTC

J: TRBJ2-1
size: many
D: TRBD2
V: TRBV20-1
CDR3: CSARGGGLAGSSYNEQFF
DNA: TGCAGTGCTAGAGGTGGGGGTCTAGCGGGGAGCTCCTACAATGAGCAGTTCTTC

J: TRBJ1-6
size: few
D: -
V: TRBV20-1
CDR3: CSAKAGSSYNSPLHF
DNA: TGCAGTGCGAAGGCTGGGAGCTCCTATAATTCACCCCTCCACTTT

J: TRBJ2-1
size: -
D: -
V: TRBV7-6
CDR3: CASSLAGTHQTEHNEQFF
DNA: TGTGCCAGCAGCTTAGCGGGGACACACCAGACAGAACACAATGAGCAGTTCTTC

J: TRBJ1-5
size: -
D: -
V: TRBV6-5
CDR3: CASSYSFGTGASSNQPQHF
DNA: TGTGCCAGCAGTTACTCGTTCGGGACTGGAGCCTCTAGCAATCAGCCCCAGCATTTT

J: TRBJ2-4
size: -
D: -
V: TRBV10-2
CDR3: CASSEKGDIQYF
DNA: TGCGCCAGCAGTGAGAAGGGGGACATTCAGTACTTC

J: TRBJ2-7
size: -
D: -
V: TRBV20-1
CDR3: CSASLPAGPREQYF
DNA: TGCAGTGCTAGTCTCCCAGCGGGCCCGCGAGAGCAGTACTTC

J: TRBJ2-7
size: few
D: -
V: TRBV4-1
CDR3: CASSQDYAGPSSYEQYF
DNA: TGCGCCAGCAGCCAAGATTATGCAGGGCCAAGCTCCTACGAGCAGTACTTC

J: TRBJ2-7
size: -
D: TRBD2
V: TRBV5-1
CDR3: CASSLVAGGRRSYEQYF
DNA: TGCGCCAGCAGCTTGGTAGCGGGAGGACGACGCTCCTACGAGCAGTACTTC

J: TRBJ2-2
size: few
D: -
V: TRBV7-6
CDR3: CASSSTRSMGELFF
DNA: TGTGCCAGCAGCTCGACGCGCTCAATGGGGGAGCTGTTTTTT

J: TRBJ1-5
size: few
D: TRBD1
V: TRBV20-1
CDR3: CSAQTGGGNQPQHF
DNA: TGCAGTGCTCAAACAGGGGGCGGCAATCAGCCCCAGCATTTT

J: TRBJ1-5
size: -
D: -
V: TRBV15
CDR3: CATSTEGVSNQPQHF
DNA: TGTGCCACCAGCACAGAAGGGGTGAGCAATCAGCCCCAGCATTTT

J: TRBJ1-2
size: many
D: -
V: TRBV5-1
CDR3: CASSPQGTYGYTF
DNA: TGCGCCAGCAGCCCCCAGGGTACATATGGCTACACCTTC

J: TRBJ1-5
size: many
D: TRBD1
V: TRBV27
CDR3: CASRRTGSNQPQHF
DNA: TGTGCCAGCAGACGGACAGGGTCCAATCAGCCCCAGCATTTT

J: TRBJ2-1
size: many
D: -
V: TRBV4-2
CDR3: CASSQDNWEVDEQFF
DNA: TGTGCCAGCAGCCAAGATAATTGGGAGGTCGATGAGCAGTTCTTC